A selection of T cell receptor beta chains follows, all from one sample in a study of blood T cell repertoires in COVID-19. Using immunoSEQ multiplex PCR, the repertoire was profiled, and TCRdb retains in-frame clones only, with some absent. The sample has some 200,000 clones, 87% seen once. The sample was peripheral blood. Receptor source: a man in his 60s with active or convalescent COVID-19. Both conserved end residues are part of each CDR3. D genes are given only for firm matches. Expanded clones get a size class; other rows say once, few or many, or leave the size out.

clone_size j_call d_call v_call cdr3_nt cdr3_aa
NA TRBJ2-5 TRBD1 TRBV11-2 TGTGCCAGCAGCGCGGGACAGGGGCCTTCGGAGACCCAGTACTTC CASSAGQGPSETQYF
NA TRBJ2-5 NA TRBV29-1 TGCAGCGCACCCCAACTACAGGGCATTCAAGAGACCCAGTACTTC CSAPQLQGIQETQYF
NA TRBJ2-5 NA TRBV23-1 TGCGCCAGCATAAGACTTCAAGAGACCCAGTACTTC CASIRLQETQYF
NA TRBJ1-2 NA TRBV5-1 TGCGCCAGCAGCGAGGGACTCTACGGCTACACCTTC CASSEGLYGYTF
once TRBJ2-3 TRBD2 TRBV6-2/TRBV6-3 TGTGCCAGCAGCGTTAGCGGGGGGGCCTTAAATACGCAGTATTTT CASSVSGGALNTQYF
NA TRBJ2-7 NA TRBV5-1 TGCGCCAGCAGCTTGGCCGGGTCAAGGGCTGGAGGCTACGAGCAGTACTTC CASSLAGSRAGGYEQYF
NA TRBJ2-2 NA TRBV5-6 TGTGCCAGCAGCTCCCTTCAGGGGACCAACACCGGGGAGCTGTTTTTT CASSSLQGTNTGELFF
NA TRBJ2-2 NA TRBV7-9 TGTGCCAGCACCCCCTCAGGGGGGATTGGCACCGGGGAGCTGTTTTTT CASTPSGGIGTGELFF
NA TRBJ1-2 NA TRBV5-1 TGCGCCAGCGCTATGGGAGGGTCCTATGGCTACACCTTC CASAMGGSYGYTF
NA TRBJ2-7 NA TRBV7-3 TGTGCCAGCACCGTCCTCGTCCCGGACTCTCCCTCCTACGAGCAGTACTTC CASTVLVPDSPSYEQYF
NA TRBJ1-6 NA TRBV5-1 TGCGCCAGCAGCTCCGGACCCCAGGGGCTTAATTCACCCCTCCACTTT CASSSGPQGLNSPLHF
NA TRBJ2-3 TRBD2 TRBV10-2 TGCGCCAGCAGCCTACTAGCGGGGGAACCTAGCACAGATACGCAGTATTTT CASSLLAGEPSTDTQYF
NA TRBJ2-1 NA TRBV11-2 TGTGCCAGCAGCTTGCGCGGGGAGTACAATGAGCAGTTCTTC CASSLRGEYNEQFF
NA TRBJ1-2 NA TRBV2 TGTGCCAGCATCTCAGCGTGGAGGGGAGCTAACTATGGCTACACCTTC CASISAWRGANYGYTF
NA TRBJ1-2 NA TRBV19 TGTGCCAGTAGTATATCAGGGAATCATTTCGGCTACACCTTC CASSISGNHFGYTF
NA TRBJ1-1 TRBD1 TRBV2 TGTGCCAGCATTCTAGAGGGACAGGGATCCACTGAAGCTTTCTTT CASILEGQGSTEAFF
NA TRBJ1-6 TRBD1 TRBV2 TGTGCCAGCAGCGGGGACAGGCTGAATTCACCCCTCCACTTT CASSGDRLNSPLHF
once TRBJ2-7 TRBD1 TRBV4-2 TGTGCCAGCAGCCCTACAGGGGGGTCCTACGAGCAGTACTTC CASSPTGGSYEQYF
NA TRBJ2-5 TRBD2 TRBV7-3 TGTGCCAGCAGCCCCATCTCGGGGGGTCCGGAGACCCAGTACTTC CASSPISGGPETQYF
NA TRBJ1-4 NA TRBV5-1 TGCGCCAGCAGCTTGGGGGCAACAACTAATGAAAAACTGTTTTTT CASSLGATTNEKLFF
NA TRBJ1-3 TRBD1 TRBV6-5 TGTGCCAGCAGACGGGACAGAGAAGCTGGAAACACCATATATTTT CASRRDREAGNTIYF
NA TRBJ1-6 TRBD1 TRBV2 TGTGCCAGCAATCCGGGACAGGGGTGGAATTCACCCCTCCACTTT CASNPGQGWNSPLHF
NA TRBJ1-2 NA TRBV3-1/TRBV3-2 TGTGCCAGCGCCTCTAGCGGAAGGGGCTACACCTTC CASASSGRGYTF
NA TRBJ2-2 TRBD1 TRBV10-1 TGCGCCAGCAGTGGGGGGACAGGGGCTACCGGGGAGCTGTTTTTT CASSGGTGATGELFF
NA TRBJ1-2 NA TRBV29-1 TGCAGCGTTGAAGCCCCCGGGGGTGGCTACACCTTC CSVEAPGGGYTF
NA TRBJ2-5 TRBD2 TRBV15 TGTGCCACCAGCAGGTCCACGGGGGGGTTGGAGACCCAGTACTTC CATSRSTGGLETQYF
NA TRBJ2-1 TRBD2 TRBV13 TGTGCCAGCAGTGATAGGGCCGGGACTAGCGGGGGATTAGGTGAGCAGTTCTTC CASSDRAGTSGGLGEQFF
NA TRBJ2-2 NA TRBV19 TGTGCCAGTAGTACCGGGACTCTGAACACCGGGGAGCTGTTTTTT CASSTGTLNTGELFF
NA TRBJ2-1 NA TRBV30 TGTGCCTGGAGTGTCGGTGGGGCCGGTGAGCAGTTCTTC CAWSVGGAGEQFF
NA TRBJ2-1 NA TRBV2 TGTGCCAGCAGTGAATCTGGCAGAGAGCAGTTCTTC CASSESGREQFF
NA TRBJ2-1 TRBD1 TRBV14 TGTGCCAGCAGTCCTAAGACAGGGAGCAATGAGCAGTTCTTC CASSPKTGSNEQFF